This TCR delta chain appears in the sequencing data of a study of gamma-delta T cells after stem cell transplantation. Judged by abundance, this clone is medium-sized. For this DNA, TCRdb reports the protein of a much larger clone, which diverges at residue 3, most likely from a read error; the protein presented here is translated directly from the DNA. TCRdb used CATT to re-call clones from the RT-PCR reads. The sample consists of about 700 delta-chain clones, just over 2.5% of them appearing once. The germline gives CDR1 GEAIGNYY, CDR2 EKD. The CDR3 is 14 residues long. The sequence was collected from a human donor. It is not recorded whose cells these are; they may come from a transplant donor. The chain joins TRDV2 to TRDJ1; the match to TRDD2 covers 7 bases. Material: gamma-delta T cells. This chain's CDR3 is CARESFPTADKLIF. The CDR3 DNA reads as TGTGCCCGTGAATCGTTTCCTACGGCCGATAAACTCATCTTT.